A single TCR beta chain is shown here with its context. Its antigen is unknown. Germline assignment: CDR1 LNHDA and CDR2 SQIVND (reference sequence). The junction had 13 bases not matched to a gene; V was cut back by 5 bases and J by 7 bases. The CDR3 has 16 amino acids. This record belongs to a study of T cells in Graves' hyperthyroidism and ophthalmopathy. From RNA transcripts, TCR beta CDR3 regions were amplified. The TCR CDR3 first-round RT-PCR relied on the HTBI primer set. TCRdb reprocessed the multiplex PCR reads via MiXCR and lists one record per CDR3 protein. The table lists around 450,000 distinct CDR3 sequences, roughly 13% of them singletons. Study findings and constraints: A 13 V-J model separated ophthalmopathy from stable hyperthyroidism. Within blood appeared most thyroid clonotypes that had expanded above 0.001.

About 10 ml of fresh peripheral blood supplied the PBMCs. The clonotype comes from a young woman with Graves' hyperthyroidism. Sequencing was carried out using blood. The gene calls are TRBV19 and TRBJ2-1, with 8 positions matching TRBD1. The CDR3 protein is CASSYPPQGALNEQFF. CDR3 coding DNA: TGTGCCAGTAGTTATCCCCCCCAGGGGGCATTGAATGAGCAGTTCTTC.